One T cell receptor beta chain is described in this entry. No antigen is known for it. With 60 Vbeta and 13 Jbeta primers, the PCR was carried out. The repertoire was sequenced with immunoSEQ multiplex PCR; TCRdb's copy has only in-frame clones and lacks some. The table records about 140,000 clones, 76% of them present only once. The sample belongs to a study of cytomegalovirus exposure and HLA in healthy donors. Study-wide findings and caveats: Despite most TCR sequences being rare, some public TCRs occurred in many donors. Analysis performed later found under 20,000 TCR beta sequences associated with HLA alleles at 0.05 false discovery rate.

Germline V gene sequence: CDR1 SGHRS, CDR2 YFSETQ. Trimming cost V 7 bases and J 3 bases, with 17 bases left between them. This CDR3 contains 14 residues. The clonotype was recovered from a middle-aged woman in good health and CMV-seronegative. Sequencing was performed on PBMCs. The rearrangement links TRBV5-1 to TRBJ2-7, with D possibly matching TRBD2 (5 bases). The CDR3 DNA reads as TGCGCCAGCTACGCCGTACCCGGGGACTACGAGCAGTACTTC. It codes for CASYAVPGDYEQYF.